This note documents a single T cell receptor beta chain sequence. Libraries were prepared by immunoSEQ multiplex PCR; TCRdb keeps only in-frame clonotypes and omits some of them. Found here are some 300,000 clones, over 85% of them singletons; the top ten hold over 1.5%. There are 10 residues in the CDR3. The germline CDR1 and CDR2 sequences are DFQATT and SNEGSKA (reference sequence). Trimming took off 7 bases at V and 9 bases at J, with 13 bases between the two ends. The data belong to a study of blood T cell repertoires in COVID-19. The sequence was collected from a woman aged 25 to 39 with COVID-19, enrolled during active disease. The chain uses TRBV20-1 and TRBJ2-7, with D tentatively TRBD1 (6 bases). Sample: peripheral blood. The chain's CDR3 is CSVGGIGQYV. CDR3 sequence (DNA): TGCAGTGTAGGGGGTATTGGGCAGTACGTC.